What follows describes a single T cell receptor beta chain. In its sample, this clonotype was seen many times. The specificity of this receptor is unknown. Per-base qualities were not stored, and no clone one base away is much larger. Including the terminal cysteine and phenylalanine, the CDR3 comprises 11 residues. Just CDR3 DNA is preserved here, 33 bases in frame from base 1. The sample originates from a study of neurological immune-mediated disorders (dated by TCRdb to the late 2010s). Regarding the complete study: Using UMI-based sequencing, the study compared peripheral blood TCR-beta repertoires from patients with HTLV-I-associated myelopathy (HAM/TSP), patients with multiple sclerosis, and healthy controls. Longitudinal samples, technical triplicates and paired sorted CD4+ and CD8+ T-cell subsets, alongside PBMC samples, were included among the 106 TCR-beta libraries. Longitudinal HAM/TSP donors and healthy donors each had 3 time-points at intervals of about 3-45 months. Of the approximately 68 subjects in the cohort, some 15 were HAM/TSP patients, about 35 were multiple sclerosis patients, and some 20 were healthy controls.

The time point label for this specimen denotes: longitudinal time-point 1 (baseline). For unsorted PBMC libraries, 2 million PBMCs were used after storage in RNAlater at -80 degrees C until RNA extraction. PBMCs were separated from peripheral blood using Ficoll-Hypaque density gradient centrifugation and then cryopreserved in liquid nitrogen. To synthesize cDNA, template-switch 5'RACE was performed with a primer carrying a 10-nucleotide random unique molecular identifier so that each TCR transcript was tagged. Each sequencing run produced over 190 million TCR-beta sequences covering 15-18 subjects. The RNeasy kit was used to extract total RNA. The KAPA Real-time Library Amplification kit was used to amplify TCR-beta VDJ regions with primers targeting the TCR constant region and the 5'RACE anchor. Sample indexes and Illumina adaptors were added in a first PCR, and a second PCR then increased library yield. After Ampure bead purification, the roughly 650 bp TCR product was size-selected on a 2% E-gel SizeSelection system. Before pooling, library quality was checked on a Bioanalyzer, concentration was measured with Qubit, and libraries were quantified with the Kapa Library Quantification kit. An Illumina HiSeq 2500 was used to sequence the libraries paired-end at 2 x 150 bp. To increase sequence diversity, about 25-31% phiX was spiked into each library pool. Per the original workflow: The quality-filtered reads were processed with the UMI-based MiGEC pipeline, whose error correction step removed more than 80% of the raw TCR sequences. VDJ genes were aligned to IMGT germline references, and each clonotype was defined by a unique CDR3 amino acid sequence together with V-J genes. Clonal expansion, Shannon diversity, and CDR3 relatedness (CalcPairwiseDistances, ClusterSamples) were evaluated with VDJtools, and phylogenetic trees were built with CLCbio workbench. Expanded clones were defined as having at least 8 unique UMIs, based on coefficient-of-variation modelling across technical triplicates. The public reads were quality trimmed at Q25 with fastp and then assembled into clones with MiXCR by TCRdb, keeping productive beta chains. CDR3 protein duplicates are merged, each entry listing the most common genes and DNA. None of the V and J calls come from the authors' own analysis; TCRdb made them. Here the sample has 71,000 or so distinct CDR3 sequences; roughly an eighth occur a single time. Of the sample, about 4.5% is held by the ten largest clones.

The paper's findings and limits, for the study overall: Across subjects, expanded clones never shared an identical CDR3 amino acid sequence, which suggests that the TCR-beta repertoires in every group were private. TCR clonal expansion was greatest in HAM/TSP patients and smallest in MS patients, who ranked below even healthy controls.

The rearranged chain carries TRBV21-1 and TRBJ1-1. TRBV21-1 is annotated as a pseudogene. This receptor was obtained from a female donor with HTLV-1-associated myelopathy (HAM/TSP). The sequencing input was PBMCs. The DNA sequence is as follows: TGTGCCAGCCGAACCAGTCCTGGCCCTTTCTTT. The encoded protein is CASRTSPGPFF.